This note documents a single T cell receptor (beta chain) sequence. The entry originates in a study of control samples from healthy donors and cancer patients. The length of the CDR3 is 14 residues. Germline-derived CDR1 and CDR2 are SNHLY and FYNNEI. The V end lost 8 bases, the J end lost 2 bases, and 15 bases lay between the germline ends. Profiled with immunoSEQ multiplex PCR; TCRdb holds only in-frame clones, not every one. The data contain roughly 150,000 clones, 85% to 90% of them singletons. This chain uses TRBV2 with TRBJ1-1, with unresolved D. The source of this sequence is a man between 18 and 29 years old in good health. Input material: blood. The CDR3 reads CASFQGQVNTEAFF. CDR3 bases: TGTGCCAGCTTCCAAGGGCAGGTAAACACTGAAGCTTTCTTT.